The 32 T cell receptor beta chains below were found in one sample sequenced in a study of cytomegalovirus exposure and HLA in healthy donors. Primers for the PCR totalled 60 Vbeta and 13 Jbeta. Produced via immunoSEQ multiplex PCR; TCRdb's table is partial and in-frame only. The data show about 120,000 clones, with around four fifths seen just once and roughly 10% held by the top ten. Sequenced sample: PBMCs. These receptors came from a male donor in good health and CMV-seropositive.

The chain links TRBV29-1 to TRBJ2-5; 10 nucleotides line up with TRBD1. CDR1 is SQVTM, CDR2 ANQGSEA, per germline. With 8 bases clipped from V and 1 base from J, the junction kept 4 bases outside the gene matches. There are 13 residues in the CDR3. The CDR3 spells CSTRQGAQETQYF. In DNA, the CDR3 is TGCAGCACCCGACAGGGGGCCCAAGAGACCCAGTACTTC.

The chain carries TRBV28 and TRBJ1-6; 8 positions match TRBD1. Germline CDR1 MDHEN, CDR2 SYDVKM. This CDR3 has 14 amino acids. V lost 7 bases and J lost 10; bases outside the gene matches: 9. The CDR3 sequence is CASTSGQGSSPLHF. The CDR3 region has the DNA TGTGCCAGCACCTCAGGACAGGGCTCCTCACCCCTCCACTTT.

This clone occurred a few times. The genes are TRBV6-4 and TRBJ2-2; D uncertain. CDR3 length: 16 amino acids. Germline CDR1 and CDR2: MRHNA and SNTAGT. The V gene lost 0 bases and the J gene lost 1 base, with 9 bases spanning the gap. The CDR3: CASSDSQTRNTGELFF. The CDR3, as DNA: TGTGCCAGCAGTGACTCGCAGACTCGGAACACCGGGGAGCTGTTTTTT.

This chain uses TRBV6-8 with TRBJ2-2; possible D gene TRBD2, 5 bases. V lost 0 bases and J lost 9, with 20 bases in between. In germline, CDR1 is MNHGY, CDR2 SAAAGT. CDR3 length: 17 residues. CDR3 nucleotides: TGTGCCAGCAGTTACTCGGGTACTCGGGGAAAAAGGAGGGAGCTGTTTTTT. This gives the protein CASSYSGTRGKRRELFF.

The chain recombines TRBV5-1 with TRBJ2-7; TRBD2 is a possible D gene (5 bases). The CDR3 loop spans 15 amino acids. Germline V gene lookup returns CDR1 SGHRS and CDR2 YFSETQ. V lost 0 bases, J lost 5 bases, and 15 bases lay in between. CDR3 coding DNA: TGCGCCAGCAGCTTGGGGATCGCGGGCCAGGACGAGCAGTACTTC. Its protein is CASSLGIAGQDEQYF.

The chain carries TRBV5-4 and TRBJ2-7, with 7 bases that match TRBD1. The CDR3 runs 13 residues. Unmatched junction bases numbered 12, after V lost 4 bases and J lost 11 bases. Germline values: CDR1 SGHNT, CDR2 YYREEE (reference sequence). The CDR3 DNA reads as TGTGCCAGCAGCCGGGACAGCCAGTCCCCGGAGTACTTC. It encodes CASSRDSQSPEYF.

CDR3 in DNA: TGTGCCAGCAGCCCCCGGGACAGGGGTTTTCGGAGCAATCAGCCCCAGCATTTT. It codes for CASSPRDRGFRSNQPQHF. The rearrangement joins TRBV7-3 to TRBJ1-5, with 10 bases lining up with TRBD1. With V trimmed by 5 bases and J by 1 base, 11 bases remained unmatched. Looked up from germline, CDR1 is SGHTA and CDR2 is FQGTGA. This CDR3 contains 18 residues.

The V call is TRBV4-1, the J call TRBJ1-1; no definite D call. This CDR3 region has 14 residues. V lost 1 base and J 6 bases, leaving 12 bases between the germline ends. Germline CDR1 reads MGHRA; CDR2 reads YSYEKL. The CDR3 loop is CASSQVGSKAEAFF. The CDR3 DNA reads TGCGCCAGCAGCCAAGTAGGGAGCAAGGCTGAAGCTTTCTTT.

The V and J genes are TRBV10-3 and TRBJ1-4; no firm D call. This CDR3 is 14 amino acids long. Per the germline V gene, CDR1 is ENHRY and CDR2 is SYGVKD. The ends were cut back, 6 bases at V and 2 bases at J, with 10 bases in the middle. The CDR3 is CAISSGVTNEKLFF. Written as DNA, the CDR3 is TGTGCCATCAGCTCCGGGGTGACTAATGAAAAACTGTTTTTT.

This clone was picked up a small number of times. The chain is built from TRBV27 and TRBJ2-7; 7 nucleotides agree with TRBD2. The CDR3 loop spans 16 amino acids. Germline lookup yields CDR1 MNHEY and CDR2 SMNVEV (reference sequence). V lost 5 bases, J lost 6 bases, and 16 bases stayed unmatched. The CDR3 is CASSLYGGGPFIEQYF. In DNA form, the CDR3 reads TGTGCCAGCAGTCTCTACGGGGGAGGGCCATTTATCGAGCAGTACTTC.

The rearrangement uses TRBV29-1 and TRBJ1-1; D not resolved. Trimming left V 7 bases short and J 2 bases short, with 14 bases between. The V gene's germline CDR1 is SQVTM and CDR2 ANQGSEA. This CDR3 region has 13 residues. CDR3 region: CSAQVRVNTEAFF. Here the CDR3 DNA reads TGCAGCGCTCAGGTGAGGGTTAACACTGAAGCTTTCTTT.

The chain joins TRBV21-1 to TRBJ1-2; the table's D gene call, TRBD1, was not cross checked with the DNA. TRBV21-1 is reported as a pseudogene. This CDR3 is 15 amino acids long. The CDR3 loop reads CASSKGVRGLNGYTF. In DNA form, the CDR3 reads TGTGCCAGCAGCAAAGGAGTTAGGGGCTTGAATGGCTACACCTTC.

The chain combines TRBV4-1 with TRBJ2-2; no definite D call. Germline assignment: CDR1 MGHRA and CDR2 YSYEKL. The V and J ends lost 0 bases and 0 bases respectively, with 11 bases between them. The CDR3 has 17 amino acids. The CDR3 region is CASSQERWPTNTGELFF. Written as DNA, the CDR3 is TGCGCCAGCAGCCAAGAAAGATGGCCAACGAACACCGGGGAGCTGTTTTTT.

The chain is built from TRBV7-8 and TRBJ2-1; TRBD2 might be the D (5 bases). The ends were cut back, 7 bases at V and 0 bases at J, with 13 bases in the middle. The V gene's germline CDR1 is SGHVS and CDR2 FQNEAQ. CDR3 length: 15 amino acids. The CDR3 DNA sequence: TGTGCCAGCACCTTGGACGAGGGCTCCTACAATGAGCAGTTCTTC. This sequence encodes CASTLDEGSYNEQFF.

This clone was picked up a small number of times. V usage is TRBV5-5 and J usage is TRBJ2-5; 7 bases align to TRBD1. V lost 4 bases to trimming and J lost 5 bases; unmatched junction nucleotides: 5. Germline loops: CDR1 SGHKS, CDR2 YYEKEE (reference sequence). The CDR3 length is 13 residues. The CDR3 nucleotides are TGTGCCAGCAGCACTGACAGGGTTGAGACCCAGTACTTC. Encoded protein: CASSTDRVETQYF.

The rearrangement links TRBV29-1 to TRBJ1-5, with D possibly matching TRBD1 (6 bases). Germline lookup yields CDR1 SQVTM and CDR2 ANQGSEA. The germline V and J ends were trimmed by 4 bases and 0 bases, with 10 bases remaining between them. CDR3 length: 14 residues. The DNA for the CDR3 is TGCAGCGTTGTCGAGGGACATAGCAATCAGCCCCAGCATTTT. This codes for CSVVEGHSNQPQHF.

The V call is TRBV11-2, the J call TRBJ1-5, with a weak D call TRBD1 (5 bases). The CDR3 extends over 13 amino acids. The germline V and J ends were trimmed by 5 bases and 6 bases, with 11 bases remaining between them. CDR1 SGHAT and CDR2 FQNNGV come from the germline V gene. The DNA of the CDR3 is TGTGCCAGCAGCCCAGGGAGGGGTCAGCCCCAGCATTTT. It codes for CASSPGRGQPQHF.

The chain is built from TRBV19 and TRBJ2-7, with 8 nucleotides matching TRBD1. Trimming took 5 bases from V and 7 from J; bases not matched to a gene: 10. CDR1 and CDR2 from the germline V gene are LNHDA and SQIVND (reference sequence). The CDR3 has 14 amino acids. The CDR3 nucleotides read TGTGCCAGTAGTGCCAGGGGGCGCAGGTTGGAGCAGTACTTC. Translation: CASSARGRRLEQYF.

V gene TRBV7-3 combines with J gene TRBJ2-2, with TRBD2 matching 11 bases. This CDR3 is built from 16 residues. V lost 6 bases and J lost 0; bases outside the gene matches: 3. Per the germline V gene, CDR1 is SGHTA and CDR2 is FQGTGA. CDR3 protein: CASRLTSGTNTGELFF. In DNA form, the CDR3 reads TGTGCCAGCAGACTGACTAGCGGGACGAACACCGGGGAGCTGTTTTTT.

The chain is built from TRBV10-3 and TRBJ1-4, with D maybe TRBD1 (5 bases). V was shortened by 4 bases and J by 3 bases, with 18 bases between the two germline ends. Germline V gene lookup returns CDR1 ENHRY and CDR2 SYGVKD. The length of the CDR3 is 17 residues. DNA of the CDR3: TGTGCCATCAGTGGGGGGGAACGGGGCGGACCTAATGAAAAACTGTTTTTT. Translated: CAISGGERGGPNEKLFF.

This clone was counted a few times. CDR3 region: CSVERGGDGEQYF. The CDR3 nucleotides are TGCAGCGTTGAAAGGGGCGGAGATGGGGAGCAGTACTTC. The V gene is TRBV29-1, the J gene TRBJ2-7; possible D gene TRBD1, 5 bases. The V gene lost 2 bases and the J gene lost 7 bases, with 15 bases spanning the gap. The CDR3 length is 13 residues. Germline loops: CDR1 SQVTM, CDR2 ANQGSEA.

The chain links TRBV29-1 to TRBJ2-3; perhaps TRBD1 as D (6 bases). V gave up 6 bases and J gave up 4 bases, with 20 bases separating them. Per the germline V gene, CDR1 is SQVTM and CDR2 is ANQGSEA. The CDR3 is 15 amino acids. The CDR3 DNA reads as TGCAGCGTCCTCCAGCTTACAGGGAGTCCAGATACGCAGTATTTT. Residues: CSVLQLTGSPDTQYF.

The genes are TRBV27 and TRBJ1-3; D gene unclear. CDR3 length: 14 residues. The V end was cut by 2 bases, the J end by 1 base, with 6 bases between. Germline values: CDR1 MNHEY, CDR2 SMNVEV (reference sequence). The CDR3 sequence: CASSLRGSGNTIYF. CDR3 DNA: TGTGCCAGCAGTTTAAGAGGGTCTGGAAACACCATATATTTT.

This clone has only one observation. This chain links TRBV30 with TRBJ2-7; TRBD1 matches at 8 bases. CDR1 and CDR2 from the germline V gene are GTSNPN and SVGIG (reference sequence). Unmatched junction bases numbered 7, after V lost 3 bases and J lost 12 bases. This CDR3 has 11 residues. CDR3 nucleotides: TGTGCCTGGAGCGGACAGGGCCCTTGGTACTTC. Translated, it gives CAWSGQGPWYF.

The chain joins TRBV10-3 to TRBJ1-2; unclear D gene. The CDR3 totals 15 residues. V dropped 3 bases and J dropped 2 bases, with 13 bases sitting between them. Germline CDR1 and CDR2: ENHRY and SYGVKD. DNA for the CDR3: TGTGCCATCAGTGAAGGTTTCGACGGGAACTATGGCTACACCTTC. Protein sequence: CAISEGFDGNYGYTF.

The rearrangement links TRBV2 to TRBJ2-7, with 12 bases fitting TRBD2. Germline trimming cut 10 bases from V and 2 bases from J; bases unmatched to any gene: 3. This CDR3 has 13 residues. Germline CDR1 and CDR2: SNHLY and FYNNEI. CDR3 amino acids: CATRTSGTYEQYF. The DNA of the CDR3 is TGTGCCACCCGGACTAGCGGGACCTACGAGCAGTACTTC.

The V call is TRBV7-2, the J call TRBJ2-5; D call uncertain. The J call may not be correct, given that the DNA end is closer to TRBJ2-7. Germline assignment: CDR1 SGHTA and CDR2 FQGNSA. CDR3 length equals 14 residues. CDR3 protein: CASSLDSHVYEQYF. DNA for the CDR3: TGTGCCAGCAGCTTAGACTCCCACGTATACGAGCAGTACTTC.

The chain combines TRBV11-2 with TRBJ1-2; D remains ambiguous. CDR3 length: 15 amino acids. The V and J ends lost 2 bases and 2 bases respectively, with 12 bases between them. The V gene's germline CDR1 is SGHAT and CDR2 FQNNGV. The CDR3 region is CASSLKGGANYGYTF. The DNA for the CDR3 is TGTGCCAGCAGCTTAAAAGGAGGAGCAAACTATGGCTACACCTTC.

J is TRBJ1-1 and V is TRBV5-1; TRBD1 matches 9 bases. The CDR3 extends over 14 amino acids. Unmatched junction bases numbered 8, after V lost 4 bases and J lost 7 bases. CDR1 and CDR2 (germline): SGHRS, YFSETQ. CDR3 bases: TGCGCCAGCAGCACACAGACAGGGGGGAGTGAAGCTTTCTTT. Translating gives CASSTQTGGSEAFF.

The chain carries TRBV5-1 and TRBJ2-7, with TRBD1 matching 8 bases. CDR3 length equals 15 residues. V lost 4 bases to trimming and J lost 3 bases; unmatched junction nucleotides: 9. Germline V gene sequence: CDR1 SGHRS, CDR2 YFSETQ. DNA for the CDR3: TGCGCCAGCAGCGCCCTGGGGACAGGAAACTACGAGCAGTACTTC. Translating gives CASSALGTGNYEQYF.

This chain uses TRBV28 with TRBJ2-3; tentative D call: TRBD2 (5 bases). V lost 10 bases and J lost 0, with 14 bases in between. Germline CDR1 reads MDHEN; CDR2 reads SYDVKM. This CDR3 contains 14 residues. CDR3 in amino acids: CATLSGVSTDTQYF. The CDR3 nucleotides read TGTGCCACCCTCTCCGGGGTTAGCACAGATACGCAGTATTTT.

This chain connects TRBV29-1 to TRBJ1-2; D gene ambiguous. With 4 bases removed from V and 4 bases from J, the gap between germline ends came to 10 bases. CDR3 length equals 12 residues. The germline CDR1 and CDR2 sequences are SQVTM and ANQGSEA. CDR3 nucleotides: TGCAGCGTTGTCGGGGTGGGCTATGGCTACACCTTC. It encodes CSVVGVGYGYTF. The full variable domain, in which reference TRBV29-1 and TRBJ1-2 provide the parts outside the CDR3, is SAVISQKPSRDICQRGTSLTIQCQVDSQVTMMFWYRQQPGQSLTLIATANQGSEATYESGFVIDKFPISRPNLTFSTLTVSNMSPEDSSIYLCSVVGVGYGYTFGSGTRLTVV.